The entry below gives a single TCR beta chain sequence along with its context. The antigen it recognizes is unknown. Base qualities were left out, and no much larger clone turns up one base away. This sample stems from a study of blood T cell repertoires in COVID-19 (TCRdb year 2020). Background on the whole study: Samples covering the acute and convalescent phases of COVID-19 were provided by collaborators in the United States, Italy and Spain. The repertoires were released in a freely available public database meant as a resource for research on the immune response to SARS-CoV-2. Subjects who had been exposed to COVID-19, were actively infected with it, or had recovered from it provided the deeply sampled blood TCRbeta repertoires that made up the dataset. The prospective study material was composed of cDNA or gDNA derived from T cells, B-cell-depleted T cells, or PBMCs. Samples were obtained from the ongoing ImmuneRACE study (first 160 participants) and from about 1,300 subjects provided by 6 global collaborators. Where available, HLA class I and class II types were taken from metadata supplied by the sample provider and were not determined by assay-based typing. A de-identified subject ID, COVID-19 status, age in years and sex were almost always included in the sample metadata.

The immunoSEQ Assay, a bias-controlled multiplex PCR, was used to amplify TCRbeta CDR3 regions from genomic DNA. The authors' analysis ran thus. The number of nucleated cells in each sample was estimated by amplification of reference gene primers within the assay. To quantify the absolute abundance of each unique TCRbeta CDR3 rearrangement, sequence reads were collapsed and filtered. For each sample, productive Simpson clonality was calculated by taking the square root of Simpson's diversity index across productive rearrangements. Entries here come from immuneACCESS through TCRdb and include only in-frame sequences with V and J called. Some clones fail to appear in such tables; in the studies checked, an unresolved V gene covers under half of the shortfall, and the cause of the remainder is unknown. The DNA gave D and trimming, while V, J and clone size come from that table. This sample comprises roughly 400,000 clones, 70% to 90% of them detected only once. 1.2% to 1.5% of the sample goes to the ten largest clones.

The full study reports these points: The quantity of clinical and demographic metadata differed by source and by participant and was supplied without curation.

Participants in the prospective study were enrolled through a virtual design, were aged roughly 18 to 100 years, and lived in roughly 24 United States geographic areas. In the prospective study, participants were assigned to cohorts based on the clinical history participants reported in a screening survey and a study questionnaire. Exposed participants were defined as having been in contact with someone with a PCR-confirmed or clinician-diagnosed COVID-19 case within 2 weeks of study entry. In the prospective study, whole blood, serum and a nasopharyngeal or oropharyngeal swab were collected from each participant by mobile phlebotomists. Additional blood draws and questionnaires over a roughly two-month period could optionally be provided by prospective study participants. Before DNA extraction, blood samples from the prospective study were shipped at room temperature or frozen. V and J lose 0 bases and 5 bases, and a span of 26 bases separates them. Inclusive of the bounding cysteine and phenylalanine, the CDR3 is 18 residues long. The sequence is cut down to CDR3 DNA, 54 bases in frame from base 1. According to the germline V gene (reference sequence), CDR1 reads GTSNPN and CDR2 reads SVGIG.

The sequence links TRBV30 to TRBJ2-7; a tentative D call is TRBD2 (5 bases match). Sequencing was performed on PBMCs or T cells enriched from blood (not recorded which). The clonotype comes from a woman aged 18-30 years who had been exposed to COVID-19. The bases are TGTGCCTGGAGTGTATTTCCCCCCCCCGGGGAAAGAATTGACGAGCAGTACTTC. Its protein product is CAWSVFPPPGERIDEQYF.